This TCR beta chain was found in a study of neoadjuvant anti-PD-1 for oral cavity cancer. Study-wide context: Patients mostly received three to four biweekly nivolumab doses at 3 mg/kg before surgery.

Study results and limitations: Each response group had just a few patients in TCR analyses.

Time point denoted: after neoadjuvant nivolumab, at surgical resection. Stage II-IVA oral cavity squamous cell carcinoma was new and untreated by systemic or radiation therapy. By sample share, this clone is medium-sized. Its antigen is as yet unknown. Most tumor samples had around 4.5 ug input DNA in two replicates. Repertoires were generated with immunoSEQ multiplex PCR, while TCRdb's copy carries only in-frame clones and drops some. The repertoire consists of roughly 15,000 clones, with about 34% occurring once and the leading ten covering roughly two fifths. The TCR was taken from a person between 40 and 80 years old with oral cavity squamous cell carcinoma. The specimen comprised tumor tissue, sampled after nivolumab (anti-PD-1) treatment.

CDR3 residues: CASSLFAGGVSNQPQHF. Here the CDR3 DNA reads TGTGCCAGCAGCTTGTTTGCAGGGGGGGTAAGCAATCAGCCCCAGCATTTT. V is TRBV5-6 and J is TRBJ1-5; 7 positions match TRBD1. With 1 base clipped from V and 1 base from J, the junction kept 8 bases outside the gene matches. The CDR3 covers 17 residues. In germline, CDR1 is SGHDT, CDR2 YYEEEE.